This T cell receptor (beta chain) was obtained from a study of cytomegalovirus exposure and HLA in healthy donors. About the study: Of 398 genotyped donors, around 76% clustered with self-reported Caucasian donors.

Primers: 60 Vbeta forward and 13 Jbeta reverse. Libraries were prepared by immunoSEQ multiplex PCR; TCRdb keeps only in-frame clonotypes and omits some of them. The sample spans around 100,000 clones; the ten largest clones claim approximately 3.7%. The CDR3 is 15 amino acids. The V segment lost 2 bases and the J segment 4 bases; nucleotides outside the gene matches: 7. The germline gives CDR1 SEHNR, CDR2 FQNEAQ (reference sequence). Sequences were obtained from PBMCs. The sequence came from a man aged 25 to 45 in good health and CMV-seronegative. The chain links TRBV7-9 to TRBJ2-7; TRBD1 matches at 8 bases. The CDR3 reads CASSLLGTGSYEQYF. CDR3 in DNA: TGTGCCAGCAGCTTACTTGGGACAGGATCTTACGAGCAGTACTTC.